The clone carrying this TCR beta chain was observed a few times. The antigen remains undetermined. Per germline, CDR1 DFQATT and CDR2 SNEGSKA (reference sequence). V lost 6 bases and J lost 7; bases outside the gene matches: 7. This CDR3 has 12 amino acids. The source of the sample is a study of post-analysis software for immune sequencing data. Study results and limitations: Included in a set of about 5 TRBV segments more frequent in patients than controls were TRBV5-6, TRBV5-1 and TRBV20-1.

Incorporated into the TCR beta cDNA libraries were unique molecular identifiers, which served to reduce PCR and sequencing biases. Out of roughly 0.85 to 10 million T cells, about 500,000 cDNA molecules were generated. TCRdb called the PCR reads again in MiXCR, with one record for every CDR3 protein. Altogether hundreds of thousands of distinct CDR3 sequences are present, roughly 36% being singletons, with the ten largest covering roughly 12%. The sequenced material came from blood. The V call is TRBV20-1, the J call TRBJ1-1, with 8 positions matching TRBD1. The sequence was collected from a girl aged 5-17 years with multiple sclerosis. CDR3 sequence: CSAYRGNIEAFF. CDR3 nucleotide sequence: TGCAGTGCGTACAGGGGGAATATTGAAGCTTTCTTT.